These T cell receptor beta chains were read from a single sample in a study of T cells in Graves' hyperthyroidism and ophthalmopathy. From the multiplex PCR reads, TCRdb called clonotypes with MiXCR, one entry per CDR3 protein. The top ten clones hold 11% of a sample with some 360,000 distinct CDR3 sequences, 14% of them seen once. The specimen was blood. These receptors were taken from an older woman with Graves' hyperthyroidism. The CDR3 runs from the conserved cysteine through the conserved F or W. D genes are given only for firm matches. Expanded clones are given a class, and other clones once, few, many or no size at all.

TRBV6-1	TRBJ2-1	many	TRBD2	TGTGCCAGCAGTGGGGGACTAGCGGGTCTTTACAATGAGCAGTTCTTC	CASSGGLAGLYNEQFF
TRBV2	TRBJ1-1	NA	NA	TGTGCCAGCGGCGGCGGGACCTCAACTTTCTTT	CASGGGTSTFF
TRBV6-5	TRBJ1-5	few	NA	TGTGCCAGCAGTTACGGGCAGGGTTCTCAGCCCCAGCATTTT	CASSYGQGSQPQHF
TRBV12-3/TRBV12-4	TRBJ2-1	many	TRBD2	TGTGCCAGCAGTATAACTAGCGGGAGCGGTGGCAATGAGCAGTTCTTC	CASSITSGSGGNEQFF
TRBV10-3	TRBJ2-7	many	NA	TGTGCCATCAGTAACCCCGGGACCTCTGACGGGCAGTACTTC	CAISNPGTSDGQYF
TRBV3-1	TRBJ2-1	many	NA	TGTGCCAGCAGCCAAATCGCCCAGTCCGTGCAGTTCTTC	CASSQIAQSVQFF
TRBV28	TRBJ2-7	NA	NA	TGTGCCAGTACGGTTGGGTCAGGGGCGATCTACGAGCAGTACTTC	CASTVGSGAIYEQYF
TRBV12-3/TRBV12-4	TRBJ1-5	many	NA	TGTGCCAGCAGTTGGACGGGGAGGGAGCCCCAGCATTTT	CASSWTGREPQHF
TRBV6-1	TRBJ2-1	many	TRBD2	TGTGCCAGCTCTATCGGGACTAGCGGGAGGGACGAGCAGTTCTTC	CASSIGTSGRDEQFF
TRBV12-3/TRBV12-4	TRBJ1-3	many	NA	TGTGCCAGCAGCTGGACAGCGAGCTCTGGAAACACCATATATTTT	CASSWTASSGNTIYF
TRBV27	TRBJ1-4	many	NA	TGTGCCAGCAGTTTTTCCGAGACAACGAATGAAAAACTGTTTTTT	CASSFSETTNEKLFF
TRBV27	TRBJ2-7	many	TRBD1	TGTGCCAGCAGTTTATGGGGGACAGGGGCCCGCGAGCAGTACTTC	CASSLWGTGAREQYF
TRBV6-1	TRBJ2-3	many	TRBD1	TGTGCCAGCAACTTGGACAGGGGCACAGATACGCAGTATTTT	CASNLDRGTDTQYF
TRBV12-3/TRBV12-4	TRBJ2-1	many	TRBD2	TGTGCCAGCAGACCCGGGAGGGCCTGGAGCAATGAGCAGTTCTTC	CASRPGRAWSNEQFF
TRBV6-1	TRBJ2-5	NA	TRBD1	TGTGCCAGCAGGTTGACAGGGAACCAAGAGACCCAGTACTTC	CASRLTGNQETQYF
TRBV9	TRBJ2-2	many	NA	TGTGCCAGCAGCGTAGGACTAAGCACCGGGGAGCTGTTTTTT	CASSVGLSTGELFF
TRBV5-1	TRBJ1-2	NA	NA	TGCGCCAGCAGCTTGTTTCCAGGAGACTATGGCTACACCTTC	CASSLFPGDYGYTF
TRBV2	TRBJ2-5	NA	TRBD2	TGTGCCAGCAGGAAGAGCCCGGGACTAGCGGGAGGCGGTGAGACCCAGTACTTC	CASRKSPGLAGGGETQYF
TRBV7-2	TRBJ2-1	few	NA	TGTGCCAGCAGCTCTCGCGGGACCTTCTACAATGAGCAGTTCTTC	CASSSRGTFYNEQFF
TRBV20-1	TRBJ1-2	few	TRBD1	TGCAGTGCCGCAGTCAAACAGGGGGAATATGGCTACACCTTC	CSAAVKQGEYGYTF
TRBV18	TRBJ2-7	NA	TRBD2	TGTGCCAGCTCACAAATGTACAGCGCCGGGGGGTACGAGCAGTACTTC	CASSQMYSAGGYEQYF
TRBV28	TRBJ2-1	NA	NA	TGTGCCAGCAGCAAGGCGGGTTGGCGGAAAAGCTCCTACAATGAGCAGTTCTTC	CASSKAGWRKSSYNEQFF
TRBV7-2	TRBJ2-7	many	TRBD2	TGTGCCTCCACGGGGGGGACTAGCCAAGGGGGAGAGCAGTACTTC	CASTGGTSQGGEQYF
TRBV5-1	TRBJ1-1	few	NA	TGCGCCAGCAGCATAGGGACAATCGATGAAGCTTTCTTT	CASSIGTIDEAFF
TRBV24-1	TRBJ2-5	many	NA	TGTGCCACCAGTGATCCCACAGGTGCGGGGGAGACCCAGTACTTC	CATSDPTGAGETQYF
TRBV20-1	TRBJ2-3	many	NA	TGCAGTGCTAGAGAGAAGGCAGATACGCAGTATTTT	CSAREKADTQYF
TRBV5-1	TRBJ1-1	many	NA	TGCGCCAGCAGCGGGGGGGGTGCGGACACTGAAGCTTTCTTT	CASSGGGADTEAFF
TRBV7-8	TRBJ2-2	many	NA	TGTGCCAGCAGCCCATACGACCCTCAGGGGACCGGGGAGCTGTTTTTT	CASSPYDPQGTGELFF
TRBV3-1	TRBJ1-2	many	TRBD1	TGTGCCAGCAGCGACAGGGACAGAGACTATGGCTACACCTTC	CASSDRDRDYGYTF
TRBV5-1	TRBJ1-3	few	NA	TGCGCCAGCAGCCGCGGGAACTCTGGAAACACCATATATTTT	CASSRGNSGNTIYF
TRBV3-1	TRBJ2-1	NA	NA	TGTGCCACCACGGGTGGGAGCGGGCCCTACAATGAGCAGTTCTTC	CATTGGSGPYNEQFF
TRBV2	TRBJ1-2	NA	TRBD1	TGTGCCAGCAGTCAATCCGGGACAGGGGGCTACGGCTATGGCTACACCTTC	CASSQSGTGGYGYGYTF
TRBV11-3	TRBJ2-7	NA	TRBD2	TGTGCCAGCAGCCCATGGGGGACTAGCGACGAGCAGTACTTC	CASSPWGTSDEQYF
TRBV28	TRBJ2-6	many	TRBD1	TGTGCCAGCAGTTTAGGACAGGGGGCAAATGGGGCCAACGTCCTGACTTTC	CASSLGQGANGANVLTF
TRBV11-3	TRBJ2-7	NA	NA	TGTGCCAGCAGCTTGGGGGCGGGAGTGGGCGAGCAGTACTTC	CASSLGAGVGEQYF
TRBV6-1	TRBJ2-3	many	TRBD2	TGTGCCAGCAACACAGCGGGAACTAGCACAGATACGCAGTATTTT	CASNTAGTSTDTQYF
TRBV12-3/TRBV12-4	TRBJ1-1	many	NA	TGTGCCAACTCGGCCGACAGGAACACTGAAGCTTTCTTT	CANSADRNTEAFF
TRBV29-1	TRBJ2-7	many	TRBD2	TGCAGCGTTGGAGCGGGAGGAGCCTACGAGCAGTACTTC	CSVGAGGAYEQYF
TRBV4-2	TRBJ2-2	few	NA	TGTGCCAGCAGCCAAGATCCCGTAAGCACCGGGGAGCTGTTTTTT	CASSQDPVSTGELFF
TRBV12-3/TRBV12-4	TRBJ2-5	many	TRBD2	TGTGCCAGCAGCCCTAGCGGGAGGGCCAGGGAGACCCAGTACTTC	CASSPSGRARETQYF
TRBV18	TRBJ1-1	many	NA	TGTGCCAGCTCACCACTGCAATCGGGCACTGAAGCTTTCTTT	CASSPLQSGTEAFF
TRBV27	TRBJ2-3	many	NA	TGTGCCAGCACCACCGTAGAGATTAGCACAGATACGCAGTATTTT	CASTTVEISTDTQYF
TRBV11-3	TRBJ2-5	many	NA	TGTGCCAGCAGCTTACGGAGACGGGAGACCCAGTACTTC	CASSLRRRETQYF
TRBV6-1	TRBJ1-5	NA	NA	TGTGCCAGCAGGGAGACAGCGAATCAGCCCCAGCATTTT	CASRETANQPQHF
TRBV7-9	TRBJ2-5	many	TRBD1	TGTGCCAGCAGCTGGGGACAGGGGGCCGAGACCCAGTACTTC	CASSWGQGAETQYF
TRBV5-1	TRBJ2-1	many	NA	TGCGCCAGCAGCACCGGGGACTTGGGGGATGAGCAGTTCTTC	CASSTGDLGDEQFF